This T cell receptor beta chain is drawn from a study of PD-L1 blockade in urothelial cancer. Study details: Males with urothelial cancer arising in the bladder constituted most of the roughly 30 patients.

Documented time point: pretreatment peripheral blood. Per-patient samples, pretreatment and on-treatment, numbered 1 to 8. This CDR3 has 11 amino acids. V gave up 2 bases and J gave up 7 bases, with 9 bases separating them. The germline CDR1 and CDR2 sequences are DFQATT and SNEGSKA (reference sequence). Each PCR received spiked synthetic TCR analog templates. Sequencing was performed with immunoSEQ multiplex PCR; in TCRdb, only in-frame clones are kept and a portion is missing. Among about 43,000 clones listed, over 75% were seen once. This chain joins TRBV20-1 and TRBJ2-7, with a possible D match to TRBD1 (6 bases). This TCR was sampled from a man in his sixties with urothelial cancer. The input for sequencing was PBMCs, taken around atezolizumab (anti-PD-L1) treatment. The CDR3 reads CSARQGMEQYF. CDR3 coding DNA: TGCAGTGCTAGACAGGGGATGGAGCAGTACTTC.